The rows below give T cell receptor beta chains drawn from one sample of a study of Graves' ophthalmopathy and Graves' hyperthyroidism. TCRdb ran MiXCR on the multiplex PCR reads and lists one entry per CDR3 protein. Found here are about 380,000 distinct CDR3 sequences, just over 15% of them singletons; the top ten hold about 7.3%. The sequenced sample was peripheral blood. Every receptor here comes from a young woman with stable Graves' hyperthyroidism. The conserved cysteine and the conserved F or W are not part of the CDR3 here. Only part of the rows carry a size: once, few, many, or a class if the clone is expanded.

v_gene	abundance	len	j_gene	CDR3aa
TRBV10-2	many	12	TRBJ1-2	ASMIGRGDYGYT
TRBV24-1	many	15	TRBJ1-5	ATSEQGLSNSNQPQH
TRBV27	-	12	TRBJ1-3	ASSDSGGGNTIY
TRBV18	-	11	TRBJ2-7	ASSAGQSDEQY
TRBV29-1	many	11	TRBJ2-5	SVRGLATETQY
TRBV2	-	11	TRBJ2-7	ARRRDGSYEQY
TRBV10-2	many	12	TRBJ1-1	ASRDYRGVTEAF
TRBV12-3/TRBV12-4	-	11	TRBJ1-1	ASSSLPNTDAF
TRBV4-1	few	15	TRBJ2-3	ASSQDTPGGLPDTQY
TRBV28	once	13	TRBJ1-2	ASSLLQGTGYGYT
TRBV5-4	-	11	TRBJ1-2	ATKQGLNYGYT
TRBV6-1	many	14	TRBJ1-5	ASSVGAGISNQPQH
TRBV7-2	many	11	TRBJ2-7	ASSSDPLYEQY
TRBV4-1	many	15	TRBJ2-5	ASSQELAGGLQETQY
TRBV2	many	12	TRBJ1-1	ASSLGASSTEAF
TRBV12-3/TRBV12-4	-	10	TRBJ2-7	ASSSRGYEQC
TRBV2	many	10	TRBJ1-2	ASTEMNYGYT
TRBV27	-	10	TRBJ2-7	ASSPPPHEQY
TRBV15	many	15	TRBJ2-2	ATSRGGLAGSTGELF
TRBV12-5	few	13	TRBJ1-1	ASGRPPTENTEAF
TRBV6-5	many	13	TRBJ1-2	ASKPSSADVYGYT
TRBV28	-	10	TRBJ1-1	ASGRPNTEAF
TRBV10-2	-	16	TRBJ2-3	ASSVGSGGMRSTDTQY
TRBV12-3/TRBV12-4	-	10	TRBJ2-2	ASGYWGGELF
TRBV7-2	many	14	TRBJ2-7	ASSLAAGRGSYEQY
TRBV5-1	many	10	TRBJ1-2	ARHRDRWGYT
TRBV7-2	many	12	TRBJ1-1	AGSQRLMNTEAF
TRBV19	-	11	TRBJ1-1	ASSQTGIPEAF
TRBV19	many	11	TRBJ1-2	ASKDFSNYGYT
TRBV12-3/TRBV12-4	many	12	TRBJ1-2	ASSPGLGGYGYT
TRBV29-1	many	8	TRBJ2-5	SGAEETQY
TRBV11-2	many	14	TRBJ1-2	ASSWQTDRGLYGYT
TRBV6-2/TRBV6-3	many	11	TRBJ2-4	ASSLRTENIQY
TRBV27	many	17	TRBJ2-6	ASSLTPDRGRSGANVLT
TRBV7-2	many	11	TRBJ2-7	ASALSGGDEQY
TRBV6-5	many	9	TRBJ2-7	ASSYRAEVY
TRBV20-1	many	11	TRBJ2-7	SASQGTSYEQY
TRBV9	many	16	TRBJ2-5	ASSSPQGPSGVRETQY
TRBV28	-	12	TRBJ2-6	AIRAPSGANVLT
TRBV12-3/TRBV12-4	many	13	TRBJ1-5	ASSLGVGSNQPQH
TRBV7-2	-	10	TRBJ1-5	ASGGRNQPQH
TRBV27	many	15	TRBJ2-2	ASSLRTGVRNTGELF
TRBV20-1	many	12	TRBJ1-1	SARDVGGNTEAF
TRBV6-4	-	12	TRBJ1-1	ASSPSPGSTEAF
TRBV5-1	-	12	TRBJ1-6	ASSSQGKDSPLH